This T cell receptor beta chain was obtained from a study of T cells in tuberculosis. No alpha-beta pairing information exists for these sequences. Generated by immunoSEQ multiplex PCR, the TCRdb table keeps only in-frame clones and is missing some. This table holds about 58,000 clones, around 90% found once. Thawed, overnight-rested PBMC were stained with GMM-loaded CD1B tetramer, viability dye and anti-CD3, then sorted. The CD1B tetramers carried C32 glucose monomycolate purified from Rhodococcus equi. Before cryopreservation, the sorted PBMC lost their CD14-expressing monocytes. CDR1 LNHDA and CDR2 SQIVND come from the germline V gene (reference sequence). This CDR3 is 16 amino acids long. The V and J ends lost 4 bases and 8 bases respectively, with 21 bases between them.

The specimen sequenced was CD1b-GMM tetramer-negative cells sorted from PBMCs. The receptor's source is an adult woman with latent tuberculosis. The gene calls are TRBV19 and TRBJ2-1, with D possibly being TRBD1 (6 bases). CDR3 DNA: TGTGCCAGTAGTACCGCCCGGGACATCCCAGGGGATGAGCAGTTCTTC. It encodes CASSTARDIPGDEQFF.